This TCR beta chain derives from a study of CD8 T cells in Susac syndrome. Study background: Patients with Susac syndrome had blood drawn and were at that point therapy-naive, on corticosteroids, or on intravenous immunoglobulin alone.

After extraction with the RNeasy kit, 0.5 to 1 ug of the RNA was reverse transcribed using random hexamers. Across 54 Vbeta and 13 Jbeta, TCR beta CDR3 was amplified with immunoSEQ multiplex PCR. TCRdb reanalysed the immunoSEQ multiplex PCR reads using MiXCR and keeps one entry per CDR3 protein. The table lists about 160,000 distinct CDR3 sequences, 95% to 96% of them singletons. CDR1 is MNHEY, CDR2 SMNVEV, per germline (reference sequence). Trimming cost V 8 bases and J 0 bases, with 11 bases left between them. The CDR3 has 15 residues. CD8+ and CD4+ T cells from blood underwent TCR beta sequencing. This clonotype appeared once. Its antigen is currently unknown. Notes on the study in general: Clonal expansion was not observed in the Susac syndrome CD4+ T cell repertoires.

The specimen sequenced was CD4+ T cells from PBMCs. The rearrangement uses TRBV27 and TRBJ2-6; D may be TRBD1 or TRBD2 (5 bases each). The sequence was obtained from a human donor with Susac syndrome. Here the CDR3 reads CASRDGASGANVLTF. In DNA form, the CDR3 reads TGTGCCAGCCGGGACGGCGCCTCTGGGGCCAACGTCCTGACTTTC.